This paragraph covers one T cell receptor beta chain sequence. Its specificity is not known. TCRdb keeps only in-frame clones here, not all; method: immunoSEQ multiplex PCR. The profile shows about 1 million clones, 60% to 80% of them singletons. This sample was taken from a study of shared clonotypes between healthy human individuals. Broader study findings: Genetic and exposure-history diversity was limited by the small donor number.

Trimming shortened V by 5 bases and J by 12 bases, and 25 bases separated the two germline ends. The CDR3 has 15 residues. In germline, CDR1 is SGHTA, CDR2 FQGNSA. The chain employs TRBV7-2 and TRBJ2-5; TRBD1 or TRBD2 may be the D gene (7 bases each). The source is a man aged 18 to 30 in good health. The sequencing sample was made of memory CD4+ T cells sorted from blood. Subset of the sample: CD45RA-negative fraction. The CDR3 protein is CASSPAGGETPPKYF. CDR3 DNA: TGTGCCAGCAGCCCGGCAGGGGGGGAAACCCCCCCCAAGTACTTC.